The rows below give T cell receptor beta chains drawn from one sample of a study of blood T cells in healthy people across ages. TCRdb reprocessed the 5' RACE reads with MiXCR, giving one entry per CDR3 protein. The table lists hundreds of thousands of distinct CDR3 sequences, more than 40% of them singletons. Sequencing was done on a sample of blood. Receptors were obtained from a woman aged 55-69 years in good health. Both conserved end residues are part of each CDR3. D genes are given only for firm matches. The size field is filled for only some rows; it gives once, few, many or a size class.

d_gene	v_gene	abundance	j_gene	CDR3nt	CDR3aa
TRBD2	TRBV10-3	few	TRBJ2-7	TGTGCCATCAGTGGATACCTAGCGGGAGGGTCCTACGAGCAGTACTTC	CAISGYLAGGSYEQYF
NA	TRBV15	few	TRBJ1-2	TGTGCCACCAGCAGAGATCGGACAGCGAAGACCGGCTACACCTTC	CATSRDRTAKTGYTF
TRBD2	TRBV7-3	once	TRBJ2-2	TGTGCCAGCAGCTTAAGTCGGGCGAGCGGGAGTATCGGGGAGCTGTTTTTT	CASSLSRASGSIGELFF
NA	TRBV3-1	NA	TRBJ2-3	TGTGCCAGCAGCCAATTGTTACCCACAGATACGCAGTATTTT	CASSQLLPTDTQYF
NA	TRBV5-1	few	TRBJ2-7	TGCGCCAGCAGCTTGGCCGAGGGACACCAGTACTTC	CASSLAEGHQYF
TRBD2	TRBV7-2	NA	TRBJ2-1	TGTGCCAGCACCTATTTCGGGACTAGCGGGATGAATGAGCAGTTCTTC	CASTYFGTSGMNEQFF
TRBD2	TRBV4-2	NA	TRBJ2-5	TGTGCCAGCAGCCAAGGGGCACTAGCGGGAGGGCACGGAGAGACCCAGTACTTC	CASSQGALAGGHGETQYF
TRBD1	TRBV5-1	once	TRBJ2-7	TGCGCCAGCACCCATGGGACAGGGAGCCCGACCTACGAGCAGTACTTC	CASTHGTGSPTYEQYF
NA	TRBV29-1	few	TRBJ2-5	TGCAGCGTTGATCTTGACCCAGCCTCTGAAGAGACCCAGTACTTC	CSVDLDPASEETQYF
NA	TRBV7-9	many	TRBJ1-1	TGTGCCAGCAGCCAACGGACAGAAGAAGCTTTCTTT	CASSQRTEEAFF
NA	TRBV4-3	many	TRBJ2-7	TGCGCCAGCAGCCAAGATAGGGGTTCCAACGAGCAGTACTTC	CASSQDRGSNEQYF
TRBD2	TRBV28	NA	TRBJ2-1	TGTGCCAGCACCGTCACTAGCGGGAGGGCCGATAAGTTCTTC	CASTVTSGRADKFF
TRBD2	TRBV5-1	few	TRBJ2-1	TGCGCCAGCAGCTTGTTCCGGACTAGCGGGAGAATATATGAGCAGTTCTTC	CASSLFRTSGRIYEQFF
NA	TRBV7-9	many	TRBJ2-7	TGTGCCAGCAGCGCCCGACCACAGGGAAGGTACGAGCAGTACTTC	CASSARPQGRYEQYF